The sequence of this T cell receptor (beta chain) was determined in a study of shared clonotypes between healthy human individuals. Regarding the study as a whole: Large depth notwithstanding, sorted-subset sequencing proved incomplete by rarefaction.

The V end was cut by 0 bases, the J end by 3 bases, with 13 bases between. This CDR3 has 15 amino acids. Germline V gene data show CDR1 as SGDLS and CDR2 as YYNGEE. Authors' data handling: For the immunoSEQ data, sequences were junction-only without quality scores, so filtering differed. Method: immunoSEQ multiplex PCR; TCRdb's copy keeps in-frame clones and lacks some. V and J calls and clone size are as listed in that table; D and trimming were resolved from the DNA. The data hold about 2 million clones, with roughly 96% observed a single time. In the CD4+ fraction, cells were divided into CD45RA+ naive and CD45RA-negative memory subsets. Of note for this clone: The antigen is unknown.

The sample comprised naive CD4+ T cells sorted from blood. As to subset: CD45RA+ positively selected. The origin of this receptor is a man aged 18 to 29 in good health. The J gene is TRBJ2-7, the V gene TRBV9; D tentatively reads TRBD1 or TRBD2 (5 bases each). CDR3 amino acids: CASSVAWGNHYEQYF. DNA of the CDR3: TGTGCCAGCAGCGTAGCCTGGGGGAATCACTACGAGCAGTACTTC.